One sample yielded the 27 T cell receptor beta chains listed below, sequenced in a study of shared clonotypes between healthy human individuals. Using immunoSEQ multiplex PCR, the repertoire was profiled, and TCRdb retains in-frame clones only, with some absent. The repertoire has under 850,000 clones, approximately 72% of them found once; the top ten carry over 1.5%. Sequencing was carried out using memory CD4+ T cells sorted from blood. Subset denoted: CD45RA-negative fraction. The receptors were gathered from a woman in her 30s in good health.

V gene TRBV6-5 combines with J gene TRBJ2-7; D is perhaps TRBD2 (6 bases). CDR1 is MNHEY and CDR2 is SVGAGI in the germline V gene. The V end was cut by 5 bases, the J end by 2 bases, with 16 bases between. The CDR3 consists of 15 residues. The DNA for the CDR3 is TGTGCCAGCAGTGGGTCGGGCGGGAAAACCTACGAGCAGTACTTC. Translation: CASSGSGGKTYEQYF.

The chain couples TRBV27 to TRBJ2-1; 11 bases agree with TRBD2. The V gene end was trimmed by 6 bases and the J gene end by 3 bases; junction bases not matched to a gene: 10. This CDR3 has 17 amino acids. Germline V gene sequence: CDR1 MNHEY, CDR2 SMNVEV (reference sequence). CDR3: CASRPTSGEGIYNEQFF. The DNA of the CDR3 is TGTGCCAGCAGGCCGACTAGCGGGGAAGGGATCTACAATGAGCAGTTCTTC.

The chain combines TRBV6-1 with TRBJ1-5, with D hard to call. Germline CDR1 MNHNS, CDR2 SASEGT. Trimming cost V 7 bases and J 7 bases, with 8 bases left between them. The CDR3 consists of 11 residues. For the CDR3, the DNA is TGTGCCAGCAATGGGCGGCAGCCCCAGCATTTT. It specifies CASNGRQPQHF.

V gene TRBV7-2 combines with J gene TRBJ2-1; maybe TRBD1 (6 bases). V was shortened by 4 bases and J by 6 bases, with 16 bases between the two germline ends. This CDR3 is built from 15 residues. Germline V lookup: CDR1 SGHTA, CDR2 FQGNSA. The CDR3 region is CASSSQWGPPNEQFF. CDR3 coding DNA: TGTGCCAGCAGCTCTCAGTGGGGGCCTCCCAATGAGCAGTTCTTC.

This rearrangement joins TRBV7-9 to TRBJ2-5; 9 bases line up with TRBD1. The CDR3 totals 15 residues. The V and J ends lost 3 bases and 3 bases, in that order; junction bases with no gene match: 5. Germline CDR1 and CDR2: SEHNR and FQNEAQ (reference sequence). This CDR3 is CASSFARDREETQYF. In DNA, the CDR3 is TGTGCCAGCAGCTTCGCCCGGGACAGGGAAGAGACCCAGTACTTC. Using reference TRBV7-9 and TRBJ2-5 for the parts outside the CDR3, the full variable domain is DTGVSQNPRHKITKRGQNVTFRCDPISEHNRLYWYRQTLGQGPEFLTYFQNEAQLEKSRLLSDRFSAERPKGSFSTLEIQRTEQGDSAMYLCASSFARDREETQYFGPGTRLLVL.

This clone was counted at least ten times. This CDR3 reads CASSSPAGTTGNTIYF. The CDR3 DNA follows: TGTGCCAGCAGTTCCCCGGCTGGGACGACTGGAAACACCATATATTTT. The chain couples TRBV28 to TRBJ1-3; D possibly corresponds to TRBD1 (5 bases). The V end lost 4 bases, the J end lost 2 bases, and 15 bases lay between the germline ends. Germline V gene sequence: CDR1 MDHEN, CDR2 SYDVKM. The CDR3 is made up of 16 amino acids.

The gene calls are TRBV14 and TRBJ1-1; D may be TRBD1 (6 bases). V was cut by 4 bases and J by 6 bases, with 15 bases left in between. CDR1 and CDR2 from the germline V gene are SGHDN and FVKESK. The CDR3 is made up of 14 amino acids. This CDR3 reads CASSLTLEGAEAFF. The CDR3 bases are TGTGCCAGCAGCCTCACGCTCGAGGGGGCTGAAGCTTTCTTT.

The chain has TRBV7-9 and TRBJ1-4; the D is unclear. The CDR3 runs to 11 residues. Germline lookup yields CDR1 SEHNR and CDR2 FQNEAQ (reference sequence). Deletions cut 5 bases from V and 8 bases from J, with 6 bases between. CDR3 residues: CASSPTEKLFF. DNA of the CDR3: TGTGCCAGCAGCCCCACGGAAAAACTGTTTTTT.

J is TRBJ1-4 and V is TRBV19; D is possibly TRBD1 (6 bases). The CDR3 has 15 amino acids. The germline V and J ends were trimmed by 5 bases and 5 bases, with 15 bases remaining between them. CDR1 and CDR2 (germline): LNHDA, SQIVND (reference sequence). The CDR3 here is CASSFLPGQNEKLFF. Here the CDR3 DNA reads TGTGCCAGTAGTTTTTTGCCGGGACAAAATGAAAAACTGTTTTTT.

This clone was seen a handful of times. The genes are TRBV11-2 and TRBJ2-7; TRBD2 matches 10 bases. Per the germline V gene, CDR1 is SGHAT and CDR2 is FQNNGV. Trimming at V came to 2 bases and at J to 7 bases, leaving 8 bases not matched to a gene. The CDR3 totals 15 residues. CDR3 DNA sequence: TGTGCCAGCAGCTTAAGCACTAGCGGGGCGAGAGAGCAGTACTTC. It yields the protein CASSLSTSGAREQYF.

In this sample, this clone turned up a few times. The chain couples TRBV27 to TRBJ2-3; tentative D call: TRBD2 (6 bases). Per germline, CDR1 MNHEY and CDR2 SMNVEV (reference sequence). Trimming took off 1 base at V and 1 base at J, with 12 bases between the two ends. CDR3 length: 16 residues. The CDR3 region is CASSLFAASGTDTQYF. The CDR3 DNA sequence: TGTGCCAGCAGTTTATTCGCGGCTAGCGGCACAGATACGCAGTATTTT.

The J gene is TRBJ2-5, the V gene TRBV28; TRBD1 agrees at 8 bases. The V and J ends lost 6 bases and 5 bases, in that order; junction bases with no gene match: 2. The CDR3 has 12 amino acids. Germline lookup yields CDR1 MDHEN and CDR2 SYDVKM. CDR3 sequence (DNA): TGTGCCAGCAGACCAGGGGGCGAGACCCAGTACTTC. Protein: CASRPGGETQYF.

V and J are TRBV5-1 and TRBJ1-3; possibly TRBD1 for D (5 bases). The germline V and J ends were trimmed by 1 base and 4 bases, with 15 bases remaining between them. From germline, CDR1 is SGHRS and CDR2 YFSETQ. The CDR3 is made up of 16 amino acids. CDR3 coding DNA: TGCGCCAGCAGCTTGTCCGGGACCGCCTTGGGAAACACCATATATTTT. Amino acid sequence: CASSLSGTALGNTIYF. Full variable domain (rest looked up from reference TRBV5-1 and TRBJ1-3): KAGVTQTPRYLIKTRGQQVTLSCSPISGHRSVSWYQQTPGQGLQFLFEYFSETQRNKGNFPGRFSGRQFSNSRSEMNVSTLELGDSALYLCASSLSGTALGNTIYFGEGSWLTVV.

V is TRBV27 and J is TRBJ2-7, with 8 bases that match TRBD2. The CDR3 has 14 residues. With 6 bases clipped from V and 0 bases from J, the junction kept 4 bases outside the gene matches. CDR1 is MNHEY, CDR2 SMNVEV, per germline (reference sequence). The CDR3 is CASSREGISYEQYF. The CDR3 coding sequence is TGTGCCAGCAGCCGGGAGGGGATCTCCTACGAGCAGTACTTC.

The chain links TRBV6-6 to TRBJ1-4; D remains ambiguous. The germline CDR1 and CDR2 sequences are MNHNY and SVGAGI (reference sequence). Trimming left V 2 bases short and J 8 bases short, with 9 bases between. This CDR3 has 13 amino acids. The CDR3 sequence: CASSYEGFEKLFF. The DNA for the CDR3 is TGTGCCAGCAGTTACGAAGGATTCGAAAAACTGTTTTTT.

This clone turned up a few times. This sequence joins TRBV16 and TRBJ2-7; 8 bases align to TRBD2. Looked up from germline, CDR1 is KGHSY and CDR2 is FQNENV. The V and J ends lost 4 bases and 6 bases, in that order; junction bases with no gene match: 11. The CDR3 runs 15 residues. The CDR3 protein is CASSPSGGAGFEQYF. CDR3 bases: TGTGCCAGCAGCCCCTCGGGGGGGGCGGGGTTCGAGCAGTACTTC.

The chain is built from TRBV19 and TRBJ2-1, with 13 nucleotides matching TRBD2. V gave up 5 bases and J gave up 7 bases; unmatched junction bases: 8. Germline V gene lookup returns CDR1 LNHDA and CDR2 SQIVND (reference sequence). The CDR3 extends over 16 amino acids. The CDR3: CASSFAGTSGINEQFF. As DNA, the CDR3 is TGTGCCAGTAGTTTTGCCGGGACTAGCGGGATAAATGAGCAGTTCTTC.

On this clone: Other DNA sequences in this specimen translate into the identical CDR3. The chain has TRBV2 and TRBJ2-3; a possible D gene is TRBD2 (5 bases). Germline V gene sequence: CDR1 SNHLY, CDR2 FYNNEI. Trimming took off 7 bases at V and 3 bases at J, with 11 bases between the two ends. The CDR3 loop spans 13 amino acids. This chain's CDR3 is CASTRVRTDTQYF. The CDR3 DNA reads as TGTGCCAGCACGCGGGTTCGGACAGATACGCAGTATTTT.

This clone is a singleton in its sample. The chain uses TRBV27 and TRBJ2-5, with 7 bases that match TRBD1. The J call is in doubt because the DNA end fits TRBJ2-7 better. The germline V gene encodes CDR1 MNHEY and CDR2 SMNVEV (reference sequence). CDR3 length equals 13 residues. The CDR3 nucleotides are TGTGCCAGCAGTTGGGACAGCTTGAACGAGCAGTACTTC. It specifies CASSWDSLNEQYF.

This chain connects TRBV12-5 to TRBJ2-3, with no clear D. Trimming took off 3 bases at V and 2 bases at J, with 6 bases between the two ends. The length of the CDR3 is 13 residues. The germline gives CDR1 LGHNT, CDR2 FRNRAP. The CDR3 coding sequence is TGTGCTAGTGGTTTAAGTTCCACAGATACGCAGTATTTT. This translates into CASGLSSTDTQYF.

This clone was counted many times. J is TRBJ1-2 and V is TRBV7-2, with TRBD1 as a possible D gene (6 bases). Trimming removed 4 bases from V and 7 bases from J, with 10 bases in between. The germline CDR1 and CDR2 sequences are SGHTA and FQGNSA. The CDR3 contains 12 residues. The CDR3 bases are TGTGCCAGCAGCTCAGACAGGTTTGGCTACACCTTC. This sequence encodes CASSSDRFGYTF.

In this sample, this clone turned up once. V usage is TRBV15 and J usage is TRBJ2-1; maybe TRBD1 (6 bases). This CDR3 comprises 16 residues. The V end was cut by 3 bases, the J end by 4 bases, with 16 bases between. CDR1 is LNHNV and CDR2 is YYDKDF in the germline V gene (reference sequence). CDR3 loop: CATSSYMAGAYNEQFF. CDR3 sequence (DNA): TGTGCCACCAGCAGCTACATGGCAGGGGCGTACAATGAGCAGTTCTTC.

This chain connects TRBV18 to TRBJ2-5, with D possibly being TRBD2 (5 bases). V was shortened by 6 bases and J by 1 base, with 18 bases between the two germline ends. CDR3 size: 16 residues. In germline, CDR1 is KGHSH, CDR2 LQKENI. CDR3 sequence reads: CASSLGQPRGQETQYF. CDR3 coding DNA: TGTGCCAGCTCCTTGGGCCAACCCCGGGGCCAAGAGACCCAGTACTTC.

In this sample, this clone turned up a few times. The chain uses TRBV7-9 and TRBJ2-2; no firm D call. The CDR3 has 14 amino acids. V lost 3 bases to trimming and J lost 4 bases, with 9 bases between them. Per germline, CDR1 SEHNR and CDR2 FQNEAQ (reference sequence). The CDR3 DNA sequence: TGTGCCAGCAGCTTCTTGGCCACCACCGGGGAGCTGTTTTTT. Protein product: CASSFLATTGELFF.

Regarding this clone: This same CDR3 is encoded by further DNA sequences in the sample. The V and J genes are TRBV4-1 and TRBJ2-1; no clear D gene. The ends were cut back, 0 bases at V and 7 bases at J, with 10 bases in the middle. CDR1 and CDR2 (germline): MGHRA, YSYEKL. The CDR3 contains 14 residues. CDR3: CASSQDPGRNEQFF. The CDR3 region has the DNA TGCGCCAGCAGCCAAGATCCGGGTCGGAATGAGCAGTTCTTC.

The chain recombines TRBV6-8 with TRBJ2-2, with 9 bases fitting TRBD2. J gave up 2 bases and V 4 bases, and 8 bases lay outside the gene matches. Looked up from germline, CDR1 is MNHGY and CDR2 is SAAAGT. The CDR3 has 17 amino acids. The CDR3 coding sequence is TGTGCCAGCAGTTGGGATAAGGGACTAGCAAACACCGGGGAGCTGTTTTTT. Translating it yields CASSWDKGLANTGELFF.

The J gene is TRBJ1-1, the V gene TRBV7-6; D is ambiguous. Trimming removed 5 bases at V and 5 bases at J, with 12 bases between. The CDR3 has 13 residues. Germline V CDR1 and CDR2: SGHVS, FNYEAQ. The CDR3 region is CASSGPTKTEAFF. Here the CDR3 DNA reads TGTGCCAGCAGCGGACCGACAAAAACTGAAGCTTTCTTT.